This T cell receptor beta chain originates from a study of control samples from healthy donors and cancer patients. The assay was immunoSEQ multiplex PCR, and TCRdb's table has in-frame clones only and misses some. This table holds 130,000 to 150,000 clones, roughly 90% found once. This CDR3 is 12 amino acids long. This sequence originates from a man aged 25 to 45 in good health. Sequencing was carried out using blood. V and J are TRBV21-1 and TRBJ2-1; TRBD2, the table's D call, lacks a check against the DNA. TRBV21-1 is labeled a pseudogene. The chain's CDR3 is CASRPPGNEQFF. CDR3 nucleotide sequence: TGTGCCAGCAGACCTCCGGGGAATGAGCAGTTCTTC.